The T cell receptor beta chain under discussion was sequenced for a study of T-cell reconstitution after alpha-beta-depleted transplantation in children. Broader study findings: Where some patients showed high TCRbeta diversity at day 60, it came from recipient T cells and thymic progenitors that had survived. When one year had passed after transplant, most T-cell counts and diversity came from newly produced T cells. Several hundred expanded graft clones reportedly gave rise to the alpha-beta T cells present about two months after transplant.

With regard to this clonotype: The antigen is not known.

Unique molecular identifiers were incorporated during preparation of the TCRbeta library. Via MiXCR, TCRdb re-called the PCR reads, giving one row per CDR3 protein. Among 250,000 to 300,000 distinct CDR3 sequences, 7.5% to 9% were seen once, and the ten largest hold 9.1%. Germline V gives CDR1 SEHNR, CDR2 FQNEAQ (reference sequence). V was shortened by 5 bases and J by 6 bases, with 20 bases between the two germline ends. The CDR3 length is 15 residues. This sequence joins TRBV7-9 and TRBJ2-7, with a possible D match to TRBD1 (6 bases). This clonotype was sampled from a female patient aged 2-9 years who had a stem cell transplant for Fanconi anemia, so the T cells may come from the graft donor. The sample consisted of peripheral blood, taken 360 days after TCRalphabeta/CD19-depleted stem cell transplant. CDR3 region: CASSGETGKLGEQYF. CDR3 nucleotide sequence: TGTGCCAGCAGCGGAGAAACAGGGAAGTTGGGCGAGCAGTACTTC.